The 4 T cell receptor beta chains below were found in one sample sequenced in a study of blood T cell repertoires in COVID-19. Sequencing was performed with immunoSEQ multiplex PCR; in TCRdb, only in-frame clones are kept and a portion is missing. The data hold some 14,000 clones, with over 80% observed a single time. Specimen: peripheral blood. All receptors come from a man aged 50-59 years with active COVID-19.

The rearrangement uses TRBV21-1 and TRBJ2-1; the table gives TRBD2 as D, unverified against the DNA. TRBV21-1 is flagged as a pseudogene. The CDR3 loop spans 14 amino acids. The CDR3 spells CASSLSGTYNEQFF. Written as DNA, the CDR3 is TGTGCCAGCAGTTTAAGCGGAACCTACAATGAGCAGTTCTTC.

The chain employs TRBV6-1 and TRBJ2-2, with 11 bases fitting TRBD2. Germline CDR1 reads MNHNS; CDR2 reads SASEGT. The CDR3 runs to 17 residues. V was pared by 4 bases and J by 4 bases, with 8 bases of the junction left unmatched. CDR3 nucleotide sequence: TGTGCCAGCAGTGCCCGGAGACTAGCGGGACCCACCGGGGAGCTGTTTTTT. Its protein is CASSARRLAGPTGELFF.

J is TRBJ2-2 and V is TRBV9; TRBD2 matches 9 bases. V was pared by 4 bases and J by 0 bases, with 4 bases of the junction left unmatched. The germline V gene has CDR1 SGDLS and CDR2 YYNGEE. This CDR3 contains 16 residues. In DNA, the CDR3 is TGTGCCAGCAGCCCGACTAGCGGTACGAACACCGGGGAGCTGTTTTTT. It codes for CASSPTSGTNTGELFF.

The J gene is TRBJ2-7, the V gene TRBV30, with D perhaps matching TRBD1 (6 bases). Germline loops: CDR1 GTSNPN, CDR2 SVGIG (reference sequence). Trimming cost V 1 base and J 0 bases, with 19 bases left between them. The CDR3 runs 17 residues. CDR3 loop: CAWSETPWQGTSYEQYF. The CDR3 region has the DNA TGTGCCTGGAGTGAAACCCCGTGGCAGGGGACCTCCTACGAGCAGTACTTC.